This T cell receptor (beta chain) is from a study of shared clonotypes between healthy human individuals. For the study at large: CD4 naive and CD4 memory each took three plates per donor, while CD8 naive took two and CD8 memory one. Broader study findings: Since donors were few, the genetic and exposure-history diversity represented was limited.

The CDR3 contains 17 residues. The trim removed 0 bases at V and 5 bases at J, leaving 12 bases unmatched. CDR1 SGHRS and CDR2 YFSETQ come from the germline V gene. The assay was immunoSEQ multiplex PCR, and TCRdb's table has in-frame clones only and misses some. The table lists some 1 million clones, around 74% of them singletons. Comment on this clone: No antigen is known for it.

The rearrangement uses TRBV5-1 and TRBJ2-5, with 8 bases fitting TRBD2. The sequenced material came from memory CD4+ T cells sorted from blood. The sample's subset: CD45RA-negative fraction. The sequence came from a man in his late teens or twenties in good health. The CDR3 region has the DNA TGCGCCAGCAGCTTGGGGTCAATTAGCGGGGTATGGGAGACCCAGTACTTC. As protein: CASSLGSISGVWETQYF.